Following are 8 T cell receptor beta chains from one sample sequenced in a study of T cell repertoires in aging, cancer and after chemotherapy. Peripheral blood genomic DNA, not sorted cells or RNA, was the template. A mixed TRB-A/B primer pool amplified rearranged TRB by multiplex touch-down PCR. TCRdb passed the multiplex PCR reads through MiXCR, listing each CDR3 protein once. In the table there are about 10,000 distinct CDR3 sequences, under 25% of which are singletons. The sample taken for sequencing was blood. Receptors originate from a human donor with a blood cancer. The donor label of this sample is uncertain.

The chain is built from TRBV7-2 and TRBJ2-1; D remains ambiguous. The V gene lost 1 base and the J gene lost 5 bases, with 6 bases spanning the gap. This CDR3 has 13 residues. The germline CDR1 and CDR2 sequences are SGHTA and FQGNSA. The CDR3 loop reads CASSLGSDNEQFF. In DNA, the CDR3 is TGTGCCAGCAGCTTAGGAAGCGACAATGAGCAGTTCTTC.

The V gene is TRBV9, the J gene TRBJ1-4; TRBD1 might be the D (5 bases). The germline CDR1 and CDR2 sequences are SGDLS and YYNGEE. V was trimmed by 2 bases and J by 4 bases, leaving 15 bases between them. The CDR3 consists of 16 residues. The CDR3, as DNA: TGTGCCAGCAGCGTGGGGGGACGGGGCCATAATGAAAAACTGTTTTTT. Protein sequence: CASSVGGRGHNEKLFF.

The chain couples TRBV20-1 to TRBJ1-3, with D perhaps TRBD1 (5 bases). Germline-derived CDR1 and CDR2 are DFQATT and SNEGSKA (reference sequence). The CDR3 extends over 14 amino acids. Trimming shortened V by 6 bases and J by 1 base, and 13 bases separated the two germline ends. CDR3 bases: TGCAGTGCGGGGAGCAGGGTATCTGGAAACACCATATATTTT. Translated, it gives CSAGSRVSGNTIYF.

This clonotype is labeled medium-sized (0.01 to 0.1%). This sequence joins TRBV27 and TRBJ2-1; D might be TRBD1 or TRBD2, each matching 5 bases. CDR1 is MNHEY and CDR2 is SMNVEV in the germline V gene (reference sequence). V lost 1 base to trimming and J lost 7 bases, with 8 bases between them. The CDR3 length is 13 residues. The CDR3 region is CASSLWGLNEQFF. The CDR3 nucleotides read TGTGCCAGCAGTTTATGGGGGTTAAATGAGCAGTTCTTC.

The chain uses TRBV18 and TRBJ1-1; unclear D gene. The CDR3 covers 17 residues. Germline CDR1 KGHSH, CDR2 LQKENI. V was shortened by 6 bases and J by 1 base, with 21 bases between the two germline ends. CDR3: CASSFSRALLENTEAFF. The DNA for the CDR3 is TGTGCCAGCTCCTTTTCCCGGGCGCTCCTCGAGAACACTGAAGCTTTCTTT.

This clonotype occurred a few times. The V and J genes are TRBV12-3 or TRBV12-4 and TRBJ1-6; possibly TRBD1 for D (6 bases). This CDR3 contains 14 residues. Between the trimmed V and J ends, which lost 6 bases and 5 bases, there was a span of 11 bases. CDR3 DNA: TGTGCCAGCAGAGGGGGATCAAATAATTCACCCCTCCACTTT. Translated: CASRGGSNNSPLHF.

This clonotype showed up just a few times. V and J are TRBV7-9 and TRBJ1-5; D possibly corresponds to TRBD1 (5 bases). Trimming took off 3 bases at V and 0 bases at J, with 12 bases between the two ends. The CDR3 runs 16 residues. The germline V gene encodes CDR1 SEHNR and CDR2 FQNEAQ (reference sequence). CDR3 region: CASSLWGIDSNQPQHF. CDR3 DNA sequence: TGTGCCAGCAGCTTGTGGGGGATCGATAGCAATCAGCCCCAGCATTTT.

This clonotype was counted only a few times. This chain uses TRBV6-1 with TRBJ2-5, with 10 bases that match TRBD2. CDR1 and CDR2 (germline): MNHNS, SASEGT. V was clipped by 4 bases and J by 5 bases; unmatched bases: 4. This CDR3 contains 14 residues. The CDR3 loop reads CASSVAGGGETQYF. In DNA, the CDR3 is TGTGCCAGCAGTGTAGCGGGAGGCGGGGAGACCCAGTACTTC.